Listed below are T cell receptor beta chains from one sample, sequenced in a study of shared T cell receptors in the human thymus. Measured with immunoSEQ multiplex PCR; TCRdb has only the in-frame clones, and not every one. Altogether about 660,000 clones are present, approximately 87% being singletons, with the ten largest covering 0.0085% to 0.012%. The sample was also linked to a second study, of human thymus T cells.

What was sequenced was thymocytes. The receptor set was obtained from a boy younger than two with a congenital heart defect. CDR3s include the opening cysteine and the closing phenylalanine or tryptophan. The D gene is left open where the match is weak. Size is omitted from some rows. Given values are once, few, many or a class for expanded clones.

>20|TRBJ2-3|NA|TRBV4-2|TRBD2
CASSPQVMEVAGASGDTQYF
TGTGCCAGCAGCCCTCAGGTGATGGAGGTAGCGGGAGCTTCAGGAGATACGCAGTATTTT
>20|TRBJ2-7|NA|TRBV14|TRBD2
CASSQEFGRREGLRVYEQYF
TGTGCCAGCAGCCAAGAGTTTGGTAGGCGGGAGGGCCTCCGGGTTTACGAGCAGTACTTC
>12|TRBJ2-1|NA|TRBV10-1|TRBD1
CAGQGAANEQFF
TGCGCCGGACAGGGGGCGGCGAATGAGCAGTTCTTC
>15|TRBJ1-5|NA|TRBV2|TRBD1
CASRGTGRRNQPQHF
TGTGCCAGCAGGGGGACAGGGAGAAGAAATCAGCCCCAGCATTTT
>14|TRBJ1-5|NA|TRBV7-9|TRBD1
CASSLTGNNQPQHF
TGTGCCAGCAGCCTGACAGGGAACAATCAGCCCCAGCATTTT
>14|TRBJ1-5|NA|TRBV19|NA
CASNQGNSNQPQHF
TGTGCCAGTAATCAGGGGAATAGCAATCAGCCCCAGCATTTT
>14|TRBJ2-1|NA|TRBV27|NA
CASRTSYGEDEQFF
TGTGCCAGCAGGACATCGTATGGGGAGGATGAGCAGTTCTTC
>14|TRBJ1-5|once|TRBV6-5|NA
CASEPNYSNQPQHF
TGTGCCAGCGAGCCTAATTATAGCAATCAGCCCCAGCATTTT
>17|TRBJ2-1|NA|TRBV4-3|TRBD2
CASSPRTSGRGGNEQFF
TGCGCCAGCAGCCCCAGGACTAGCGGGAGGGGCGGGAATGAGCAGTTCTTC
>16|TRBJ2-1|NA|TRBV7-7|TRBD2
CASSMTSGRPYNEQFF
TGTGCCAGCAGCATGACTAGCGGGAGGCCCTACAATGAGCAGTTCTTC
>15|TRBJ1-2|NA|TRBV4-1|TRBD1
CASSQDPGGGYGYTF
TGCGCCAGCAGCCAAGACCCAGGGGGTGGCTATGGCTACACCTTC
>13|TRBJ2-7|NA|TRBV28|TRBD1
CASSLDRGLEQYF
TGTGCCAGCAGTTTGGACAGGGGGCTCGAGCAGTACTTC
>15|TRBJ2-7|NA|TRBV7-2|TRBD1
CASSFAGQGCHEQYF
TGTGCCAGCAGCTTCGCGGGACAGGGCTGTCACGAGCAGTACTTC
>18|TRBJ2-1|once|TRBV6-4|TRBD2
CASKLTSGRPRGHSEQFF
TGTGCCAGCAAACTGACTAGCGGGAGACCTCGGGGGCATAGTGAGCAGTTCTTC
>14|TRBJ1-4|NA|TRBV19|TRBD1
CASSPGTGREKLFF
TGTGCCAGTAGTCCCGGGACAGGACGTGAAAAACTGTTTTTT
>15|TRBJ1-5|NA|TRBV19|TRBD1
CATRQGVSVNQPQHF
TGTGCCACCAGACAGGGGGTTTCGGTCAATCAGCCCCAGCATTTT
>18|TRBJ2-3|NA|TRBV4-1|NA
CASSQDFRGSDTADTQYF
TGCGCCAGCAGCCAAGATTTTCGGGGTTCCGATACAGCAGATACGCAGTATTTT
>14|TRBJ2-6|NA|TRBV7-9|NA
CASSSAGRANVLTF
TGTGCCAGCAGCTCCGCCGGGAGGGCCAACGTCCTGACTTTC
>15|TRBJ2-6|NA|TRBV6-5|TRBD1
CASSKQGTGANVLTF
TGTGCCAGCAGTAAACAGGGGACCGGGGCCAACGTCCTGACTTTC
>16|TRBJ2-3|NA|TRBV7-9|NA
CASSFAPGGRTDTQYF
TGTGCCAGCAGCTTCGCTCCCGGGGGACGCACAGATACGCAGTATTTT
>20|TRBJ2-5|NA|TRBV11-2|TRBD2
CASSLDAGIAGGPPQETQYF
TGTGCCAGCAGCTTAGACGCGGGTATTGCGGGAGGGCCCCCCCAAGAGACCCAGTACTTC
>13|TRBJ2-3|NA|TRBV29-1|TRBD1
CSVPGQSTDTQYF
TGCAGCGTTCCGGGACAGAGCACAGATACGCAGTATTTT
>14|TRBJ2-1|NA|TRBV4-1|TRBD2
CASSALSGGNEQFF
TGCGCCAGCAGCGCCCTTAGCGGGGGCAATGAGCAGTTCTTC
>16|TRBJ1-1|NA|TRBV4-2|TRBD1
CASSLPRDRMNTEAFF
TGTGCCAGCAGCCTACCCCGGGACAGGATGAACACTGAAGCTTTCTTT
>13|TRBJ2-5|NA|TRBV19|TRBD2
CASSSGSGETQYF
TGTGCCAGTAGTAGCGGGAGCGGAGAGACCCAGTACTTC
>17|TRBJ2-1|once|TRBV4-2|TRBD2
CASSQDFLAGPNNEQFF
TGTGCCAGCAGCCAAGATTTTCTAGCGGGACCGAACAATGAGCAGTTCTTC
>17|TRBJ1-2|NA|TRBV4-3|NA
CASSQEGEDGKIYGYTF
TGCGCCAGCAGCCAAGAAGGGGAGGACGGTAAAATCTATGGCTACACCTTC